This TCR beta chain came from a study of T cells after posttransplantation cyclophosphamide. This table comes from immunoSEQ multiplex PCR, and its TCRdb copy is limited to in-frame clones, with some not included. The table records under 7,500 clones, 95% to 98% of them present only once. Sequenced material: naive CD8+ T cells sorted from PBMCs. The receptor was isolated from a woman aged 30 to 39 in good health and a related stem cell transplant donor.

The CDR3 reads CASSAPGGAYNEQFF. The DNA of the CDR3 is TGTGCCAGCAGCGCCCCGGGGGGGGCATACAATGAGCAGTTCTTC. The chain has TRBV9 and TRBJ2-1; 8 bases fit TRBD2. The germline gives CDR1 SGDLS, CDR2 YYNGEE. Unmatched junction bases numbered 6, after V lost 3 bases and J lost 4 bases. The CDR3 loop spans 15 amino acids.